This T cell receptor beta chain appears in the sequencing data of a study of shared clonotypes between healthy human individuals. At the level of the study: Donors had three CD4 naive, three CD4 memory, two CD8 naive and one CD8 memory plate apiece.

Study-wide points: Larger estimated richness was generally recorded for naive subsets relative to memory subsets.

It was CD45RO-negative cells, positively selected for CCR7, that made up naive CD8 cells, with terminally differentiated effector memory CD45RA+ cells excluded. The donors were adults (healthy and HIV-negative) with no recent acute infections or vaccinations. Germline V gene sequence: CDR1 MDHEN, CDR2 SYDVKM. The CDR3 sequence is 15 residues long. With V trimmed by 6 bases and J by 4 bases, 10 bases remained unmatched. Notes on this clone: What it binds is not known.

The assay was immunoSEQ multiplex PCR, and TCRdb's table has in-frame clones only and misses some. The sample yields approximately 1.9 million clones, around 93% seen once. Sequenced input: naive CD8+ T cells from PBMCs. This receptor was identified in a man aged 18 to 29 in good health. Some clones in this sample may be carry-over from other donors' samples. The V call is TRBV28, the J call TRBJ2-7; TRBD2 matches at 9 bases. As DNA, the CDR3 is TGTGCCAGCAGCTCCACCGGGACTAGCTATTACGAGCAGTACTTC. Its protein product is CASSSTGTSYYEQYF.